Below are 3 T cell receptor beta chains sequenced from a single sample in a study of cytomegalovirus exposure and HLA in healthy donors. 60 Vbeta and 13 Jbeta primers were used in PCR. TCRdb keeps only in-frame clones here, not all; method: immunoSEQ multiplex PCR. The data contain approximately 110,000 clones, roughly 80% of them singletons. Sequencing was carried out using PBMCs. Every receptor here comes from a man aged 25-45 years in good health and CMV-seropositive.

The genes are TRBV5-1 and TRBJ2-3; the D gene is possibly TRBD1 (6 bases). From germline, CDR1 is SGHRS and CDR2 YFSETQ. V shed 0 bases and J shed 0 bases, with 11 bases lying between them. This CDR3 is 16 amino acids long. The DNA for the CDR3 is TGCGCCAGCAGCTTGGAGCCAGGGGCTAGCACAGATACGCAGTATTTT. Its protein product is CASSLEPGASTDTQYF.

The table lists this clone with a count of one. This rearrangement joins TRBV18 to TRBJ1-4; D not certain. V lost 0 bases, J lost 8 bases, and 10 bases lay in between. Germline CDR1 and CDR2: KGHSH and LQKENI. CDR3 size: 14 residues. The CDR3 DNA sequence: TGTGCCAGCTCACCACCGATGGCGAGGGAAAAACTGTTTTTT. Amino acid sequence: CASSPPMAREKLFF.

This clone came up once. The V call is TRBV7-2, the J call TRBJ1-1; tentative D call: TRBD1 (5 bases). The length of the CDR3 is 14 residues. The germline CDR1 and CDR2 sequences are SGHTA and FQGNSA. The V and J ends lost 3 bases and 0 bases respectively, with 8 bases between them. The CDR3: CASSLSGVNTEAFF. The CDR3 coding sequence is TGTGCCAGCAGCTTGTCGGGGGTGAACACTGAAGCTTTCTTT. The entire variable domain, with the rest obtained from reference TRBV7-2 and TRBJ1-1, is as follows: GAGVSQSPSNKVTEKGKDVELRCDPISGHTALYWYRQSLGQGLEFLIYFQGNSAPDKSGLPSDRFSAERTGGSVSTLTIQRTQQEDSAVYLCASSLSGVNTEAFFGQGTRLTVV.